Below, 19 T cell receptor beta chains from the same sample are listed, as sequenced in a study of beta chain features in type 1 diabetes. The whole isolated RNA underwent reverse transcription, so sequencing captured expressed TCRB transcripts. Clones were read by immunoSEQ multiplex PCR, and TCRdb kept only the in-frame ones, dropping some. The data show around 340,000 clones, less than 10% seen once. Sequencing was carried out using central memory CD4+ T cells from blood. The origin of the receptors is a woman aged 18-29 years in good health.

The genes are TRBV6-5 and TRBJ1-5; no definite D call. Germline V gene lookup returns CDR1 MNHEY and CDR2 SVGAGI. The CDR3 spans 14 residues. The V end was cut by 5 bases, the J end by 5 bases, with 13 bases between. The CDR3 coding sequence is TGTGCCAGCAGTCACGCCCAACTAGATCAGCCCCAGCATTTT. Protein: CASSHAQLDQPQHF.

The table lists this clone with a few counts. The chain carries TRBV9 and TRBJ1-3; D uncertain. This CDR3 has 14 residues. The V end lost 2 bases, the J end lost 4 bases, and 10 bases lay between the germline ends. Germline assignment: CDR1 SGDLS and CDR2 YYNGEE. In DNA, the CDR3 is TGTGCCAGCAGCGTTTTTCCCAGGGGAAACACCATATATTTT. This translates into CASSVFPRGNTIYF.

This chain uses TRBV2 with TRBJ2-7; D not certain. CDR3 length: 14 residues. Trimming shortened V by 7 bases and J by 0 bases, and 13 bases separated the two germline ends. Per the germline V gene, CDR1 is SNHLY and CDR2 is FYNNEI. DNA of the CDR3: TGTGCCAGCACCTTGGTTGGATACTCCTACGAGCAGTACTTC. Translated: CASTLVGYSYEQYF.

The V gene is TRBV7-9, the J gene TRBJ2-7; 7 bases align to TRBD1. Germline loops: CDR1 SEHNR, CDR2 FQNEAQ (reference sequence). The CDR3 is 13 residues long. Trimming took 3 bases from V and 3 from J; bases not matched to a gene: 2. The CDR3 sequence: CASSFDRVYEQYF. The CDR3 DNA sequence: TGTGCCAGCAGCTTTGACAGGGTCTACGAGCAGTACTTC.

This chain connects TRBV4-3 to TRBJ2-6, with unresolved D. The CDR3 runs 17 residues. V was trimmed by 4 bases and J by 0 bases, leaving 13 bases between them. Germline CDR1 and CDR2: LGHNA and YSLEER. This CDR3 reads CASSRGIPGSGANVLTF. In DNA, the CDR3 is TGCGCCAGCAGCCGCGGAATACCGGGCTCTGGGGCCAACGTCCTGACTTTC.

This clone was counted only a few times. The chain has TRBV6-1 and TRBJ2-7, with 12 bases identical to TRBD2. This CDR3 comprises 15 residues. Trimming cost V 6 bases and J 5 bases; bases outside gene matches: 8. Germline V gene data show CDR1 as MNHNS and CDR2 as SASEGT. The CDR3 protein is CASSRLAGGDDEQYF. CDR3 nucleotides: TGTGCCAGCAGCAGGCTAGCGGGAGGGGACGACGAGCAGTACTTC.

This rearrangement joins TRBV7-2 to TRBJ2-2; D might be TRBD2 (5 bases). CDR1 and CDR2 (germline): SGHTA, FQGNSA. V was shortened by 5 bases and J by 0 bases, with 7 bases between the two germline ends. This CDR3 region has 14 residues. DNA for the CDR3: TGTGCCAGCAGCCGAGGGACGAACACCGGGGAGCTGTTTTTT. Protein: CASSRGTNTGELFF.

In this sample, this clone turned up a few times. The V gene is TRBV28, the J gene TRBJ1-5, with D maybe TRBD1 (5 bases). Deletions cut 10 bases from V and 5 bases from J, with 15 bases between. The CDR3 consists of 13 residues. Germline V gene lookup returns CDR1 MDHEN and CDR2 SYDVKM. CDR3 DNA sequence: TGTGCCACCCAACGGGGGAACTATCAGCCCCAGCATTTT. It translates to CATQRGNYQPQHF.

The chain employs TRBV18 and TRBJ2-5; weak D call: TRBD2 (6 bases). V lost 5 bases to trimming and J lost 5 bases, with 21 bases between them. The CDR3 length is 16 residues. Germline CDR1 and CDR2: KGHSH and LQKENI. CDR3: CASSRFSGNRHETQYF. The CDR3 nucleotides read TGTGCCAGCTCAAGGTTTAGCGGAAACCGGCACGAGACCCAGTACTTC.

This clone was observed at least ten times. This CDR3 reads CASSINHANEQFF. The CDR3 DNA sequence: TGTGCCAGTAGTATCAATCATGCCAATGAGCAGTTCTTC. The chain links TRBV19 to TRBJ2-1; the D is unclear. Looked up from germline, CDR1 is LNHDA and CDR2 is SQIVND (reference sequence). The CDR3 has 13 residues. V gave up 3 bases and J gave up 6 bases, with 9 bases separating them.

In nucleotides, the CDR3 is TGTGCCAGCAGCTCAAGGGACATTGGAAACACCATATATTTT. This gives the protein CASSSRDIGNTIYF. This chain links TRBV9 with TRBJ1-3, with a tentative D call TRBD1 (6 bases). CDR3 length: 14 residues. Germline CDR1 and CDR2: SGDLS and YYNGEE. V lost 4 bases and J 3 bases, leaving 11 bases between the germline ends.

In this sample, this clone turned up a few times. The V and J genes are TRBV18 and TRBJ1-5, with D perhaps TRBD1 (6 bases). There are 15 residues in the CDR3. Trimming stripped 5 bases from V and 3 bases from J, with 14 bases between. Germline-derived CDR1 and CDR2 are KGHSH and LQKENI. CDR3 amino acids: CASSSGTHTNQPQHF. The CDR3 bases are TGTGCCAGCTCATCCGGGACACATACCAATCAGCCCCAGCATTTT.

This clone was observed a few times. V gene TRBV20-1 combines with J gene TRBJ2-3; the D is unclear. The CDR3 is made up of 10 amino acids. Per germline, CDR1 DFQATT and CDR2 SNEGSKA (reference sequence). CDR3 protein: CAAWRDTQYF. In nucleotides, the CDR3 is TGCGCTGCATGGCGGGATACGCAGTATTTT.

This clone was observed at least ten times. V is TRBV28 and J is TRBJ1-5, with 7 nucleotides matching TRBD1. This CDR3 is built from 14 residues. CDR1 is MDHEN and CDR2 is SYDVKM in the germline V gene. V trimming: 7 bases; J trimming: 7 bases; junction bases outside the gene matches: 10. CDR3 sequence (DNA): TGTGCCAGCACTATAGGACAGGTCGAACAGCCCCAGCATTTT. This sequence encodes CASTIGQVEQPQHF. The full variable domain, completed using reference TRBV28 and TRBJ1-5, is DVKVTQSSRYLVKRTGEKVFLECVQDMDHENMFWYRQDPGLGLRLIYFSYDVKMKEKGDIPEGYSVSREKKERFSLILESASTNQTSMYLCASTIGQVEQPQHFGDGTRLSIL.

J is TRBJ2-5 and V is TRBV25-1; 7 nucleotides match TRBD2. The CDR3 length is 15 residues. The germline V gene encodes CDR1 MGHDK and CDR2 SYGVNS. V shed 5 bases and J 0 bases; nucleotides not matched to a gene: 6. CDR3 protein: CASSRSSGYQETQYF. CDR3 coding DNA: TGTGCCAGCAGTCGTAGTAGCGGGTACCAAGAGACCCAGTACTTC.

Only a few counts were recorded for this clone. The chain couples TRBV7-9 to TRBJ2-2; D tentatively reads TRBD1 or TRBD2 (5 bases each). CDR1 is SEHNR, CDR2 FQNEAQ, per germline (reference sequence). The CDR3 covers 15 residues. Trimming cost V 8 bases and J 0 bases, with 13 bases left between them. Here the CDR3 DNA reads TGTGCCAGCCTCTTTGGGGGAGCGAACACCGGGGAGCTGTTTTTT. This encodes CASLFGGANTGELFF.

This clone was picked up a small number of times. The chain's CDR3 is CASSLGQGVRETQYF. In DNA form, the CDR3 reads TGTGCCAGCAGCTTAGGGCAGGGGGTCAGAGAGACCCAGTACTTC. V is TRBV11-3 and J is TRBJ2-5; 7 positions agree with TRBD1. In germline, CDR1 is SGHNT, CDR2 YENEEA. The length of the CDR3 is 15 residues. Trimming at V came to 1 base and at J to 4 bases, leaving 6 bases not matched to a gene.

This clone was counted only a few times. The chain carries TRBV7-2 and TRBJ1-2, with D unresolved. The V end was cut by 7 bases, the J end by 2 bases, with 11 bases between. This CDR3 comprises 13 residues. Germline loops: CDR1 SGHTA, CDR2 FQGNSA. CDR3 amino acids: CASTRVSNYGYTF. The CDR3 DNA sequence: TGTGCCAGCACTCGGGTTTCAAACTATGGCTACACCTTC. Full variable domain (rest looked up from reference TRBV7-2 and TRBJ1-2): GAGVSQSPSNKVTEKGKDVELRCDPISGHTALYWYRQSLGQGLEFLIYFQGNSAPDKSGLPSDRFSAERTGGSVSTLTIQRTQQEDSAVYLCASTRVSNYGYTFGSGTRLTVV.

This clone came up many times. V usage is TRBV15 and J usage is TRBJ2-1; D is unresolved. The CDR3 consists of 12 residues. Germline values: CDR1 LNHNV, CDR2 YYDKDF (reference sequence). V lost 0 bases and J 9 bases, leaving 6 bases between the germline ends. The CDR3 protein is CATSRDRVEQFF. CDR3 DNA: TGTGCCACCAGCAGAGATCGTGTTGAGCAGTTCTTC.